This T cell receptor (beta chain) was identified in a study of T cells in Graves' hyperthyroidism and ophthalmopathy. Looking at the study overall: Staff took peripheral blood when the initial diagnosis was made, before any treatment began.

This clonotype was detected many times. The CDR3 is 14 amino acids. In germline, CDR1 is DFQATT, CDR2 SNEGSKA (reference sequence). Trimming left V 3 bases short and J 4 bases short, with 13 bases between. Patients showing uncontrolled infection, other autoimmune disease, pregnancy or lactation were ineligible. PBMCs were collected from an approximately 10 ml volume of fresh peripheral blood. Researchers amplified the TCR beta CDR3 regions from RNA transcripts. The primer set for the first-round RT-PCR of the TCR CDR3 was HTBI. TCRdb processed the multiplex PCR reads anew with MiXCR; each CDR3 protein has one entry. The sample lists around 200,000 distinct CDR3 sequences, about 16% occurring once.

Sequenced sample: blood. The rearrangement links TRBV20-1 to TRBJ1-5; D not certain. The receptor was isolated from a man aged 40-49 years with Graves' hyperthyroidism. For the CDR3, the DNA is TGCAGTGCTAGTGACTGGGCAGCTAATCAGCCCCAGCATTTT. Protein product: CSASDWAANQPQHF.